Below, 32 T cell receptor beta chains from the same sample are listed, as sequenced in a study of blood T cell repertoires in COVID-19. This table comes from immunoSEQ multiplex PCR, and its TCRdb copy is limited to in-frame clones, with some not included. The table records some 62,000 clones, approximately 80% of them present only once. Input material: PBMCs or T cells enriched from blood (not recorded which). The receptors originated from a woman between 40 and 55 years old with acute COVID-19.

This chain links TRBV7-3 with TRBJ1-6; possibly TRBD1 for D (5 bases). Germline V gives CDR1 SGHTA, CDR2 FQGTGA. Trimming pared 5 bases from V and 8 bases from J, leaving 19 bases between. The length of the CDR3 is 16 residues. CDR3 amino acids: CASSPSAQGTYSPLHF. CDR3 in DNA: TGTGCCAGCAGCCCATCCGCCCAGGGTACATATTCACCCCTCCACTTT.

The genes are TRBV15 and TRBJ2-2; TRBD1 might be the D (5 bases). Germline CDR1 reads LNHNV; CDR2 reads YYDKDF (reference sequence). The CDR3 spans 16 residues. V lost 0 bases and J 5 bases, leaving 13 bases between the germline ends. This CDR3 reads CATSRDLDSRTGELFF. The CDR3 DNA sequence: TGTGCCACCAGCAGAGATCTCGACAGTCGGACCGGGGAGCTGTTTTTT.

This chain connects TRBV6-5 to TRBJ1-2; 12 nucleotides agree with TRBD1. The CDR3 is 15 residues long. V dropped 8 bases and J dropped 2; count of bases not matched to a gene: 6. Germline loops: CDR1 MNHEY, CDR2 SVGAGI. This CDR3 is CASVRDRGPNYGYTF. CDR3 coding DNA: TGTGCCAGCGTAAGGGACAGGGGGCCCAACTATGGCTACACCTTC.

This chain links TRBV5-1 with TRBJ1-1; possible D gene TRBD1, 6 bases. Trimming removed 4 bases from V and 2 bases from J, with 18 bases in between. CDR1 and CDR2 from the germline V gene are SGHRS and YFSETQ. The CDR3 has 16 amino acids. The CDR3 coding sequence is TGCGCCAGCAGCGGAGGACAGACACTTGTTAACACTGAAGCTTTCTTT. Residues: CASSGGQTLVNTEAFF. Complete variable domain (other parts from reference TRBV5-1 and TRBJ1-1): KAGVTQTPRYLIKTRGQQVTLSCSPISGHRSVSWYQQTPGQGLQFLFEYFSETQRNKGNFPGRFSGRQFSNSRSEMNVSTLELGDSALYLCASSGGQTLVNTEAFFGQGTRLTVV.

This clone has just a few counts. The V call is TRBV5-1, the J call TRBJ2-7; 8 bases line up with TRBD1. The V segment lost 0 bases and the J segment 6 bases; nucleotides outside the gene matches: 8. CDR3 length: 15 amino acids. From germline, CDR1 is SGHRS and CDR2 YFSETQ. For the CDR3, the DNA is TGCGCCAGCAGCTTGGCGCCAGGACAGGGCGGCGAGCAGTACGTC. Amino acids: CASSLAPGQGGEQYV.

Here the CDR3 DNA reads TGTGCCACCAGTGACCCCGACAGGGGAGAGGGCTACACCTTC. The encoded protein is CATSDPDRGEGYTF. This chain connects TRBV24-1 to TRBJ1-2; TRBD1 agrees at 8 bases. The CDR3 covers 14 residues. Per germline, CDR1 KGHDR and CDR2 SFDVKD. V gave up 4 bases and J gave up 8 bases; unmatched junction bases: 8.

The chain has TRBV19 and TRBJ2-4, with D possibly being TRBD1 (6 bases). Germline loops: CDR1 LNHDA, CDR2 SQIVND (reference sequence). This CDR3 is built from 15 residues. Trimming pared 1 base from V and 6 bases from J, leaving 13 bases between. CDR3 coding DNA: TGTGCCAGTAGTATAGGGGGGCTTAACTTAAACATTCAGTACTTC. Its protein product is CASSIGGLNLNIQYF.

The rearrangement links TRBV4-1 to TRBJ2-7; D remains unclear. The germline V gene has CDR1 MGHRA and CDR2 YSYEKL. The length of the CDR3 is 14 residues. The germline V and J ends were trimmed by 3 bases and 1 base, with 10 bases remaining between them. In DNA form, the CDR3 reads TGCGCCAGCAGCCAGGATGCAGCGTCCTACGAGCAGTACGTC. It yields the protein CASSQDAASYEQYV.

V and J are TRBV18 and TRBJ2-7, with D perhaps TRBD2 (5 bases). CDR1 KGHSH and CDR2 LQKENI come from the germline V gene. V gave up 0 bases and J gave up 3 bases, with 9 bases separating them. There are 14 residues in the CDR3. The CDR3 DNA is TGTGCCAGCTCACCACCGGGCGGGCACTACGAGCAGTACTTC. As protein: CASSPPGGHYEQYF.

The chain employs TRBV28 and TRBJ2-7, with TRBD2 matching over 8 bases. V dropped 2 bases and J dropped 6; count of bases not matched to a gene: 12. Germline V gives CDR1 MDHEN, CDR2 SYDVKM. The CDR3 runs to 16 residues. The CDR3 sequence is CASSLGTSGSGGEQYF. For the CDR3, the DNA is TGTGCCAGCAGTTTAGGGACCAGCGGGAGCGGTGGCGAGCAGTACTTC.

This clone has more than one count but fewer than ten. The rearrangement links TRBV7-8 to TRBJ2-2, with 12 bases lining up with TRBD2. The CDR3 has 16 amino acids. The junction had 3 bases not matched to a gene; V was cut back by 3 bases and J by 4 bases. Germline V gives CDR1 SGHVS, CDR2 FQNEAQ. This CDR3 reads CASSFRTSGATGELFF. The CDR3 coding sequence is TGTGCCAGCAGCTTCCGGACTAGCGGGGCCACCGGGGAGCTGTTTTTT.

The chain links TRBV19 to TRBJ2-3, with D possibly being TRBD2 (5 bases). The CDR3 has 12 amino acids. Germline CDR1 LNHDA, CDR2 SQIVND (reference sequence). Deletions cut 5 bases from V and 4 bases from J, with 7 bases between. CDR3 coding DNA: TGTGCCAGTAGTCCCGGGGCAGATACGCAGTATTTT. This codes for CASSPGADTQYF.

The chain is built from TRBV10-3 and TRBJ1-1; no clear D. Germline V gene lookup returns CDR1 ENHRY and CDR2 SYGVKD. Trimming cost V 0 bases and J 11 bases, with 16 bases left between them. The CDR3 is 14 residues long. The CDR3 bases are TGTGCCATCAGTGAGTCCCCCGGAGGGCCCAGTGCTTTCTTT. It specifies CAISESPGGPSAFF.

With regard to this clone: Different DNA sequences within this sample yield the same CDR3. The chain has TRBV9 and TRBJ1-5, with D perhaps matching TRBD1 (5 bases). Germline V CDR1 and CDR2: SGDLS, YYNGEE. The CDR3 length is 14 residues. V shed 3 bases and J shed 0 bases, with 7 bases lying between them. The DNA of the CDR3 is TGTGCCAGCAGCGGGGGCTATAGCAATCAGCCCCAGCATTTT. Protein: CASSGGYSNQPQHF.

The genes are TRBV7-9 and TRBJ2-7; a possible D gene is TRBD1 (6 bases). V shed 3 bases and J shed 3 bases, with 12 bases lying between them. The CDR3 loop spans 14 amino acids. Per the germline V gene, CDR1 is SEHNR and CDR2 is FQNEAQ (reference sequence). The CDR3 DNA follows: TGTGCCAGCAGCTTCCCGGGACAATACTACGAGCAGTACTTC. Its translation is CASSFPGQYYEQYF.

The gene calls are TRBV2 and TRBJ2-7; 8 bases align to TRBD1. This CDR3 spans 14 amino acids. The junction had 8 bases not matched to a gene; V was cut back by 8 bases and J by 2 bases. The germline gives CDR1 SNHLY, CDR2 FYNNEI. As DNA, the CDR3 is TGTGCCAGCCGCCCCGAGACAGGGGCCTACGAGCAGTACTTC. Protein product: CASRPETGAYEQYF.

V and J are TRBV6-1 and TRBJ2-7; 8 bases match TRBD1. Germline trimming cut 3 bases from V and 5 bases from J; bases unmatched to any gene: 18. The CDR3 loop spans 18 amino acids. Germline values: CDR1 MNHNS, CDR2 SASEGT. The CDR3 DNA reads TGTGCCAGCAGTGATTTTGGGGGCAACCGGGACAGGAAACACGAGCAGTACGTC. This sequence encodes CASSDFGGNRDRKHEQYV.

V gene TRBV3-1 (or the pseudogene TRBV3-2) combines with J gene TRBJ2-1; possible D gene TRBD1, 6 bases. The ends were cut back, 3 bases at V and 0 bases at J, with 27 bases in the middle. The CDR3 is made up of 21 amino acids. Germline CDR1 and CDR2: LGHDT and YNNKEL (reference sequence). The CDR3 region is CASSQYTFKDSIFSSYNEQFF. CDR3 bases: TGTGCCAGCAGCCAGTACACGTTCAAGGACAGCATATTCAGCTCCTACAATGAGCAGTTCTTC.

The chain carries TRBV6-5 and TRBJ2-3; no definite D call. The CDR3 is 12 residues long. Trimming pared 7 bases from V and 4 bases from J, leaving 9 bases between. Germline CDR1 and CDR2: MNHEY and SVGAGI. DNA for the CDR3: TGTGCCAGCACCAATAGCCCAGATACGCAGTATTTT. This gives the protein CASTNSPDTQYF.

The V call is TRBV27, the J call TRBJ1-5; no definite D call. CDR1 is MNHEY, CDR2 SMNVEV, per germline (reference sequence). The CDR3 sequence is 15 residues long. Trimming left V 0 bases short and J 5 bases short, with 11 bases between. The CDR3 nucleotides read TGTGCCAGCAGTTTATCATCCGGGGTTGATCAGCCCCAGCATTTT. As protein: CASSLSSGVDQPQHF.

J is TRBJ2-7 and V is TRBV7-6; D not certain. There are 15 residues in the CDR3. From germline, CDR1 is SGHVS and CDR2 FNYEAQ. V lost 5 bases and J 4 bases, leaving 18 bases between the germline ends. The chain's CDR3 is CASSLNDGPGYEQYV. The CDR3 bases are TGTGCCAGCAGCCTCAATGACGGCCCAGGATACGAGCAGTACGTC.

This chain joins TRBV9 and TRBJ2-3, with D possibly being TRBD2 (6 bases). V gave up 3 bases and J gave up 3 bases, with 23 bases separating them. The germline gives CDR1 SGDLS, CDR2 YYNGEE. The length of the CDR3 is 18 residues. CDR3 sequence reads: CASSDPGLRNSWTDTQYF. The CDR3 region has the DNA TGTGCCAGCAGCGACCCGGGACTTAGAAATTCGTGGACAGATACGCAGTATTTT.

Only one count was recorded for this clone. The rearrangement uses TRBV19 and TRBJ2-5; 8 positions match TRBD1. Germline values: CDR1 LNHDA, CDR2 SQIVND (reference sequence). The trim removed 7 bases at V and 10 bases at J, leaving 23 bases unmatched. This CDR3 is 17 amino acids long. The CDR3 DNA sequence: TGTGCCAGTACCCTCTTGAAACCGGGACAGGTAAGGGCGGTCCAGTACTTC. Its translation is CASTLLKPGQVRAVQYF.

This CDR3 reads CASSLGQGAGNTIYF. The CDR3 nucleotides read TGTGCCAGCAGCTTGGGACAGGGGGCTGGAAACACCATATATTTT. The rearrangement joins TRBV9 to TRBJ1-3, with TRBD1 identical over 11 bases. Per the germline V gene, CDR1 is SGDLS and CDR2 is YYNGEE. V shed 4 bases and J 2 bases; nucleotides not matched to a gene: 2. The CDR3 is made up of 15 amino acids.

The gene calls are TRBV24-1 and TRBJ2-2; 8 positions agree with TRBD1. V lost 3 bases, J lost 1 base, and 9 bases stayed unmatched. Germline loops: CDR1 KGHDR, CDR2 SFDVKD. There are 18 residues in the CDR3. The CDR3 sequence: CATSDARTGKMNTGELFF. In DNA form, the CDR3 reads TGTGCCACCAGTGATGCGCGGACAGGGAAAATGAACACCGGGGAGCTGTTTTTT.

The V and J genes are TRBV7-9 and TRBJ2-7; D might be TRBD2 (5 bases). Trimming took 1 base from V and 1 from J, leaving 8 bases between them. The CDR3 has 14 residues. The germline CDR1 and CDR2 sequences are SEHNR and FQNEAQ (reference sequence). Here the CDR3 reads CASSLEGLSYEQYV. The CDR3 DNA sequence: TGTGCCAGCAGCTTAGAAGGACTTTCCTACGAGCAGTACGTC.

The CDR3 loop is CASSAVGVVKINEQFF. The CDR3 bases are TGTGCCAGCAGCGCAGTAGGGGTAGTCAAGATCAATGAGCAGTTCTTC. J is TRBJ2-1 and V is TRBV9; the D gene is possibly TRBD1 (5 bases). Trimming cost V 3 bases and J 6 bases, with 19 bases left between them. There are 16 residues in the CDR3. The germline V gene encodes CDR1 SGDLS and CDR2 YYNGEE.

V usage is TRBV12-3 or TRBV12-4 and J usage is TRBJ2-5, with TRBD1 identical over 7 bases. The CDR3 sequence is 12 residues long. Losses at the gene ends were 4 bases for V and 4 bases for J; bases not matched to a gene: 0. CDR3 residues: CASSWDRETQYF. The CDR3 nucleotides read TGTGCCAGCAGTTGGGACAGAGAGACCCAGTACTTC.

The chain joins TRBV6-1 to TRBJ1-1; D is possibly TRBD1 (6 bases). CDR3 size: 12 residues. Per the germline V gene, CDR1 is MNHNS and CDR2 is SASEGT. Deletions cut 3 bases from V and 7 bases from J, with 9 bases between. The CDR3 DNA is TGTGCCAGCAGTGACATAGGGGGTGAAGCTTTCTTT. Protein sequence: CASSDIGGEAFF.

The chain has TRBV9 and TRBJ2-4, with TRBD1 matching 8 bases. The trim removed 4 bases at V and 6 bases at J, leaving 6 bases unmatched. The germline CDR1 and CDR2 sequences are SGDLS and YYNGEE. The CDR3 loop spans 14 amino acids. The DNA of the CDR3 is TGTGCCAGCAGCATCTATGGACAGGGAAACATTCAGTACTTC. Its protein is CASSIYGQGNIQYF.

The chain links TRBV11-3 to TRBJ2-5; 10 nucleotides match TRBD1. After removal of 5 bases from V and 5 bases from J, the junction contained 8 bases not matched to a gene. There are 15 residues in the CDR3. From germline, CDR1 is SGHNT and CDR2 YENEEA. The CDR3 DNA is TGTGCCAGCAGCCCTCGGACAGGGGGAGGTGAGACCCAGTACTTC. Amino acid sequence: CASSPRTGGGETQYF. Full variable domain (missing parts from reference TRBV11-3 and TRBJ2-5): EAGVVQSPRYKIIEKKQPVAFWCNPISGHNTLYWYLQNLGQGPELLIRYENEEAVDDSQLPKDRFSAERLKGVDSTLKIQPAELGDSAVYLCASSPRTGGGETQYFGPGTRLLVL.

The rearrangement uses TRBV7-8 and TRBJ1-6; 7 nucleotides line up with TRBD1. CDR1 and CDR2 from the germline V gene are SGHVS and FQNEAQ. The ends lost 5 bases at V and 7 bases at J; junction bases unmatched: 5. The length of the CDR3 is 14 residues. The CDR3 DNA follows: TGTGCCAGCAGCAAGGGACAGCCAAATTCACCCCTCCACTTT. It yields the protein CASSKGQPNSPLHF.